This passage covers 21 T cell receptor beta chains from one sample sequenced in a study of long-term antiretroviral therapy in people with HIV (dated by TCRdb to between 2021 and 2023). The immunoSEQ hsTCRB v3.0 assay was used at survey level resolution to sequence the TRB variable region. This immuneACCESS table, as held by TCRdb, lists in-frame sequences with V and J called but not all clones. Of the missing ones, under half trace to an unresolved V gene in checked studies; the others have no known cause. Counted in this sample were 25,000 to 35,000 clones; 93% of them appeared once. The ten biggest clones cover about 6.4% of the sample. Source: unsorted PBMCs, taken around 6.3 years after starting antiretroviral therapy. The receptors were sampled from a woman in her thirties or forties with HIV.

V is TRBV5-5 and J is TRBJ2-7; D not resolved. Trimming took 0 bases from V and 6 from J, leaving 10 bases between them. The germline CDR1 and CDR2 sequences are SGHKS and YYEKEE (reference sequence). The CDR3 covers 13 residues. CDR3 bases: TGTGCCAGCAGCTTGGACATCTTGTCCGAGCAGTACTTC. Protein product: CASSLDILSEQYF. Full variable domain (remainder filled in from reference TRBV5-5 and TRBJ2-7): DAGVTQSPTHLIKTRGQQVTLRCSPISGHKSVSWYQQVLGQGPQFIFQYYEKEERGRGNFPDRFSARQFPNYSSELNVNALLLGDSALYLCASSLDILSEQYFGPGTRLTVT.

The chain recombines TRBV5-1 with TRBJ2-6; D unresolved. Germline loops: CDR1 SGHRS, CDR2 YFSETQ. The CDR3 has 15 amino acids. Trimming shortened V by 0 bases and J by 1 base, and 5 bases separated the two germline ends. Here the CDR3 reads CASSLEASGANVLTF. CDR3 DNA: TGCGCCAGCAGCTTGGAGGCATCTGGGGCCAACGTCCTGACTTTC. The variable domain in full, with the rest retrieved from reference TRBV5-1 and TRBJ2-6, is KAGVTQTPRYLIKTRGQQVTLSCSPISGHRSVSWYQQTPGQGLQFLFEYFSETQRNKGNFPGRFSGRQFSNSRSEMNVSTLELGDSALYLCASSLEASGANVLTFGAGSRLTVL.

V gene TRBV30 combines with J gene TRBJ1-4; D unresolved. Germline V gene lookup returns CDR1 GTSNPN and CDR2 SVGIG (reference sequence). This CDR3 contains 12 residues. V was pared by 4 bases and J by 7 bases, with 10 bases between. The CDR3 sequence: CAWTEPGEKLFF. CDR3 DNA: TGTGCCTGGACCGAACCAGGTGAAAAACTGTTTTTT.

This chain uses TRBV19 with TRBJ2-3; D uncertain. From germline, CDR1 is LNHDA and CDR2 SQIVND (reference sequence). The CDR3 has 13 residues. With 4 bases removed from V and 2 bases from J, the gap between germline ends came to 7 bases. The CDR3 sequence: CASSTTHTDTQYF. DNA of the CDR3: TGTGCCAGTAGTACCACCCACACAGATACGCAGTATTTT. The whole variable domain, remainder taken from reference TRBV19 and TRBJ2-3, is DGGITQSPKYLFRKEGQNVTLSCEQNLNHDAMYWYRQDPGQGLRLIYYSQIVNDFQKGDIAEGYSVSREKKESFPLTVTSAQKNPTAFYLCASSTTHTDTQYFGPGTRLTVL.

This clone was seen a single time. This chain links TRBV6-1 with TRBJ1-2, with D perhaps matching TRBD1 (5 bases). Germline V CDR1 and CDR2: MNHNS, SASEGT. This CDR3 has 14 residues. The V end was cut by 0 bases, the J end by 8 bases, with 13 bases between. The CDR3 loop is CASSEAARVRGYTF. CDR3 DNA: TGTGCCAGCAGTGAAGCGGCCAGGGTTAGAGGCTACACCTTC.

The chain employs TRBV25-1 and TRBJ2-2, with D unresolved. The CDR3 loop spans 15 amino acids. Germline CDR1 MGHDK, CDR2 SYGVNS. Trimming removed 5 bases from V and 3 bases from J, with 13 bases in between. The CDR3: CASSNYPSDTGELFF. Here the CDR3 DNA reads TGTGCCAGCAGTAATTACCCCAGCGACACCGGGGAGCTGTTTTTT.

This sequence joins TRBV27 and TRBJ1-2, with 10 bases fitting TRBD1. CDR3 size: 16 residues. V lost 2 bases, J lost 4 bases, and 7 bases stayed unmatched. Germline CDR1 and CDR2: MNHEY and SMNVEV (reference sequence). This CDR3 is CASSLGTGAASYGYTF. DNA for the CDR3: TGTGCCAGCAGTTTAGGGACAGGGGCTGCAAGCTATGGCTACACCTTC.

The genes are TRBV19 and TRBJ1-6; the match to TRBD1 covers 8 bases. V lost 6 bases and J lost 6; bases outside the gene matches: 1. This CDR3 comprises 13 residues. Germline V CDR1 and CDR2: LNHDA, SQIVND (reference sequence). CDR3 loop: CASSQGANSPLHF. CDR3 in DNA: TGTGCCAGTAGCCAGGGGGCTAATTCACCCCTCCACTTT.

In its sample, this clone was seen once. This sequence joins TRBV7-9 and TRBJ1-2; D is unresolved. This CDR3 has 14 residues. Germline V gene lookup returns CDR1 SEHNR and CDR2 FQNEAQ (reference sequence). Trimming removed 5 bases from V and 0 bases from J, with 10 bases in between. CDR3 DNA sequence: TGTGCCAGCAGCGGAGGACGGCCTAACTATGGCTACACCTTC. Protein product: CASSGGRPNYGYTF. Drawing the rest from reference TRBV7-9 and TRBJ1-2, the complete variable domain is DTGVSQNPRHKITKRGQNVTFRCDPISEHNRLYWYRQTLGQGPEFLTYFQNEAQLEKSRLLSDRFSAERPKGSFSTLEIQRTEQGDSAMYLCASSGGRPNYGYTFGSGTRLTVV.

In the case of this clone: One end of the junction does not line up with germline, which may come from a read error. The CDR3, as DNA: TGTGCCAGCAGCCTAGCGGGGGCCTACCTAGGAGAGACCCAGTACTTC. This codes for CASSLAGAYLGETQYF. This chain joins TRBV7-6 and TRBJ2-5; TRBD2 matches at 10 bases. Looked up from germline, CDR1 is SGHVS and CDR2 is FNYEAQ. This CDR3 is 16 amino acids long. Full variable domain (remainder filled in from reference TRBV7-6 and TRBJ2-5): GAGVSQSPRYKVTKRGQDVALRCDPISGHVSLYWYRQALGQGPEFLTYFNYEAQQDKSGLPNDRFSAERPEGSISTLTIQRTEQRDSAMYRCASSLAGAYLGETQYFGPGTRLLVL.

V usage is TRBV11-2 and J usage is TRBJ1-6; D unclear. This CDR3 has 15 residues. Germline-derived CDR1 and CDR2 are SGHAT and FQNNGV. Between the trimmed V and J ends, which lost 5 bases and 10 bases, there was a span of 18 bases. The CDR3 reads CASSLRMDLRSPLHF. The CDR3 nucleotides read TGTGCCAGCAGCCTCCGTATGGATTTGCGCTCACCCCTCCACTTT.

The V gene is TRBV19, the J gene TRBJ2-3; perhaps D is TRBD1 or TRBD2 (5 bases each). The CDR3 runs 12 residues. Germline-derived CDR1 and CDR2 are LNHDA and SQIVND (reference sequence). Trimming stripped 3 bases from V and 11 bases from J, with 12 bases between. CDR3 amino acids: CASSIPGREQYF. For the CDR3, the DNA is TGTGCCAGTAGTATCCCGGGGCGTGAGCAGTATTTT.

The rearrangement joins TRBV7-6 to TRBJ1-6, with D maybe TRBD1 (5 bases). The CDR3 spans 15 residues. V gave up 0 bases and J gave up 8 bases, with 11 bases separating them. Germline-derived CDR1 and CDR2 are SGHVS and FNYEAQ. DNA for the CDR3: TGTGCCAGCAGCTTAGCTGGGGGTAGGGATTCACCCCTCCACTTT. It yields the protein CASSLAGGRDSPLHF.

This clone has a single count. The V gene is TRBV2, the J gene TRBJ2-7; D gene uncertain. V lost 7 bases to trimming and J lost 0 bases, with 13 bases between them. The CDR3 sequence is 14 residues long. Germline CDR1 SNHLY, CDR2 FYNNEI. In DNA, the CDR3 is TGTGCCAGCAATCAAGGCACGTACTCCTACGAGCAGTACTTC. Protein: CASNQGTYSYEQYF.

V usage is TRBV19 and J usage is TRBJ1-5, with D maybe TRBD1 (6 bases). Trimming removed 5 bases at V and 0 bases at J, with 23 bases between. The CDR3 is 19 residues long. Germline V gene sequence: CDR1 LNHDA, CDR2 SQIVND (reference sequence). Written as DNA, the CDR3 is TGTGCCAGTAGTTGGGTCGGAGATGTGGAGGGGGGTAGCAATCAGCCCCAGCATTTT. Amino acids: CASSWVGDVEGGSNQPQHF.

The V gene is TRBV6-6, the J gene TRBJ1-3; D call uncertain. The germline gives CDR1 MNHNY, CDR2 SVGAGI (reference sequence). This CDR3 is built from 15 residues. Trimming took off 6 bases at V and 0 bases at J, with 12 bases between the two ends. The CDR3 coding sequence is TGTGCCAGCAGGGCCTTTGAGAGCTCTGGAAACACCATATATTTT. Its protein is CASRAFESSGNTIYF.

Only one count was recorded for this clone. The rearrangement uses TRBV7-2 and TRBJ1-2; 11 nucleotides line up with TRBD1. The germline V gene has CDR1 SGHTA and CDR2 FQGNSA. The CDR3 extends over 15 amino acids. J lost 5 bases, V lost 1 base, and 3 bases had no gene match. The CDR3 loop is CASSLVGTGGYGYTF. CDR3 nucleotides: TGTGCCAGCAGCTTAGTCGGGACAGGGGGATATGGCTACACCTTC.

The chain couples TRBV7-3 to TRBJ1-5, with D uncertain. The CDR3 is 19 amino acids. Germline assignment: CDR1 SGHTA and CDR2 FQGTGA. Trimming pared 3 bases from V and 2 bases from J, leaving 23 bases between. CDR3 sequence reads: CASSLTPLGRPRGNQPQHF. The CDR3 region has the DNA TGTGCCAGCAGCTTGACCCCTCTCGGGCGGCCTCGGGGCAATCAGCCCCAGCATTTT.

V is TRBV7-9 and J is TRBJ2-7; D perhaps matches TRBD1 (8 bases). There are 15 residues in the CDR3. The V gene's germline CDR1 is SEHNR and CDR2 FQNEAQ (reference sequence). V shed 5 bases and J shed 3 bases, with 17 bases lying between them. The DNA for the CDR3 is TGTGCCAGCAGCCTAGGGACAGGCGGGGGCTACGAGCAGTACTTC. It encodes CASSLGTGGGYEQYF. The full variable domain, in which reference TRBV7-9 and TRBJ2-7 provide the parts outside the CDR3, is DTGVSQNPRHKITKRGQNVTFRCDPISEHNRLYWYRQTLGQGPEFLTYFQNEAQLEKSRLLSDRFSAERPKGSFSTLEIQRTEQGDSAMYLCASSLGTGGGYEQYFGPGTRLTVT.

The V and J genes are TRBV5-4 and TRBJ2-5, with 10 bases that match TRBD2. Trimming cost V 5 bases and J 2 bases; bases outside gene matches: 6. Germline-derived CDR1 and CDR2 are SGHNT and YYREEE (reference sequence). This CDR3 contains 15 residues. The CDR3 DNA is TGTGCCAGCAGTAATAGCGGGGGGTTACAAGAGACCCAGTACTTC. This translates into CASSNSGGLQETQYF.

This chain connects TRBV9 to TRBJ2-3; no clear D gene. Trimming cost V 0 bases and J 2 bases, with 4 bases left between them. The CDR3 spans 13 residues. Germline CDR1 SGDLS, CDR2 YYNGEE. The CDR3 nucleotides read TGTGCCAGCAGCGTAGGGATCACAGATACGCAGTATTTT. This translates into CASSVGITDTQYF.